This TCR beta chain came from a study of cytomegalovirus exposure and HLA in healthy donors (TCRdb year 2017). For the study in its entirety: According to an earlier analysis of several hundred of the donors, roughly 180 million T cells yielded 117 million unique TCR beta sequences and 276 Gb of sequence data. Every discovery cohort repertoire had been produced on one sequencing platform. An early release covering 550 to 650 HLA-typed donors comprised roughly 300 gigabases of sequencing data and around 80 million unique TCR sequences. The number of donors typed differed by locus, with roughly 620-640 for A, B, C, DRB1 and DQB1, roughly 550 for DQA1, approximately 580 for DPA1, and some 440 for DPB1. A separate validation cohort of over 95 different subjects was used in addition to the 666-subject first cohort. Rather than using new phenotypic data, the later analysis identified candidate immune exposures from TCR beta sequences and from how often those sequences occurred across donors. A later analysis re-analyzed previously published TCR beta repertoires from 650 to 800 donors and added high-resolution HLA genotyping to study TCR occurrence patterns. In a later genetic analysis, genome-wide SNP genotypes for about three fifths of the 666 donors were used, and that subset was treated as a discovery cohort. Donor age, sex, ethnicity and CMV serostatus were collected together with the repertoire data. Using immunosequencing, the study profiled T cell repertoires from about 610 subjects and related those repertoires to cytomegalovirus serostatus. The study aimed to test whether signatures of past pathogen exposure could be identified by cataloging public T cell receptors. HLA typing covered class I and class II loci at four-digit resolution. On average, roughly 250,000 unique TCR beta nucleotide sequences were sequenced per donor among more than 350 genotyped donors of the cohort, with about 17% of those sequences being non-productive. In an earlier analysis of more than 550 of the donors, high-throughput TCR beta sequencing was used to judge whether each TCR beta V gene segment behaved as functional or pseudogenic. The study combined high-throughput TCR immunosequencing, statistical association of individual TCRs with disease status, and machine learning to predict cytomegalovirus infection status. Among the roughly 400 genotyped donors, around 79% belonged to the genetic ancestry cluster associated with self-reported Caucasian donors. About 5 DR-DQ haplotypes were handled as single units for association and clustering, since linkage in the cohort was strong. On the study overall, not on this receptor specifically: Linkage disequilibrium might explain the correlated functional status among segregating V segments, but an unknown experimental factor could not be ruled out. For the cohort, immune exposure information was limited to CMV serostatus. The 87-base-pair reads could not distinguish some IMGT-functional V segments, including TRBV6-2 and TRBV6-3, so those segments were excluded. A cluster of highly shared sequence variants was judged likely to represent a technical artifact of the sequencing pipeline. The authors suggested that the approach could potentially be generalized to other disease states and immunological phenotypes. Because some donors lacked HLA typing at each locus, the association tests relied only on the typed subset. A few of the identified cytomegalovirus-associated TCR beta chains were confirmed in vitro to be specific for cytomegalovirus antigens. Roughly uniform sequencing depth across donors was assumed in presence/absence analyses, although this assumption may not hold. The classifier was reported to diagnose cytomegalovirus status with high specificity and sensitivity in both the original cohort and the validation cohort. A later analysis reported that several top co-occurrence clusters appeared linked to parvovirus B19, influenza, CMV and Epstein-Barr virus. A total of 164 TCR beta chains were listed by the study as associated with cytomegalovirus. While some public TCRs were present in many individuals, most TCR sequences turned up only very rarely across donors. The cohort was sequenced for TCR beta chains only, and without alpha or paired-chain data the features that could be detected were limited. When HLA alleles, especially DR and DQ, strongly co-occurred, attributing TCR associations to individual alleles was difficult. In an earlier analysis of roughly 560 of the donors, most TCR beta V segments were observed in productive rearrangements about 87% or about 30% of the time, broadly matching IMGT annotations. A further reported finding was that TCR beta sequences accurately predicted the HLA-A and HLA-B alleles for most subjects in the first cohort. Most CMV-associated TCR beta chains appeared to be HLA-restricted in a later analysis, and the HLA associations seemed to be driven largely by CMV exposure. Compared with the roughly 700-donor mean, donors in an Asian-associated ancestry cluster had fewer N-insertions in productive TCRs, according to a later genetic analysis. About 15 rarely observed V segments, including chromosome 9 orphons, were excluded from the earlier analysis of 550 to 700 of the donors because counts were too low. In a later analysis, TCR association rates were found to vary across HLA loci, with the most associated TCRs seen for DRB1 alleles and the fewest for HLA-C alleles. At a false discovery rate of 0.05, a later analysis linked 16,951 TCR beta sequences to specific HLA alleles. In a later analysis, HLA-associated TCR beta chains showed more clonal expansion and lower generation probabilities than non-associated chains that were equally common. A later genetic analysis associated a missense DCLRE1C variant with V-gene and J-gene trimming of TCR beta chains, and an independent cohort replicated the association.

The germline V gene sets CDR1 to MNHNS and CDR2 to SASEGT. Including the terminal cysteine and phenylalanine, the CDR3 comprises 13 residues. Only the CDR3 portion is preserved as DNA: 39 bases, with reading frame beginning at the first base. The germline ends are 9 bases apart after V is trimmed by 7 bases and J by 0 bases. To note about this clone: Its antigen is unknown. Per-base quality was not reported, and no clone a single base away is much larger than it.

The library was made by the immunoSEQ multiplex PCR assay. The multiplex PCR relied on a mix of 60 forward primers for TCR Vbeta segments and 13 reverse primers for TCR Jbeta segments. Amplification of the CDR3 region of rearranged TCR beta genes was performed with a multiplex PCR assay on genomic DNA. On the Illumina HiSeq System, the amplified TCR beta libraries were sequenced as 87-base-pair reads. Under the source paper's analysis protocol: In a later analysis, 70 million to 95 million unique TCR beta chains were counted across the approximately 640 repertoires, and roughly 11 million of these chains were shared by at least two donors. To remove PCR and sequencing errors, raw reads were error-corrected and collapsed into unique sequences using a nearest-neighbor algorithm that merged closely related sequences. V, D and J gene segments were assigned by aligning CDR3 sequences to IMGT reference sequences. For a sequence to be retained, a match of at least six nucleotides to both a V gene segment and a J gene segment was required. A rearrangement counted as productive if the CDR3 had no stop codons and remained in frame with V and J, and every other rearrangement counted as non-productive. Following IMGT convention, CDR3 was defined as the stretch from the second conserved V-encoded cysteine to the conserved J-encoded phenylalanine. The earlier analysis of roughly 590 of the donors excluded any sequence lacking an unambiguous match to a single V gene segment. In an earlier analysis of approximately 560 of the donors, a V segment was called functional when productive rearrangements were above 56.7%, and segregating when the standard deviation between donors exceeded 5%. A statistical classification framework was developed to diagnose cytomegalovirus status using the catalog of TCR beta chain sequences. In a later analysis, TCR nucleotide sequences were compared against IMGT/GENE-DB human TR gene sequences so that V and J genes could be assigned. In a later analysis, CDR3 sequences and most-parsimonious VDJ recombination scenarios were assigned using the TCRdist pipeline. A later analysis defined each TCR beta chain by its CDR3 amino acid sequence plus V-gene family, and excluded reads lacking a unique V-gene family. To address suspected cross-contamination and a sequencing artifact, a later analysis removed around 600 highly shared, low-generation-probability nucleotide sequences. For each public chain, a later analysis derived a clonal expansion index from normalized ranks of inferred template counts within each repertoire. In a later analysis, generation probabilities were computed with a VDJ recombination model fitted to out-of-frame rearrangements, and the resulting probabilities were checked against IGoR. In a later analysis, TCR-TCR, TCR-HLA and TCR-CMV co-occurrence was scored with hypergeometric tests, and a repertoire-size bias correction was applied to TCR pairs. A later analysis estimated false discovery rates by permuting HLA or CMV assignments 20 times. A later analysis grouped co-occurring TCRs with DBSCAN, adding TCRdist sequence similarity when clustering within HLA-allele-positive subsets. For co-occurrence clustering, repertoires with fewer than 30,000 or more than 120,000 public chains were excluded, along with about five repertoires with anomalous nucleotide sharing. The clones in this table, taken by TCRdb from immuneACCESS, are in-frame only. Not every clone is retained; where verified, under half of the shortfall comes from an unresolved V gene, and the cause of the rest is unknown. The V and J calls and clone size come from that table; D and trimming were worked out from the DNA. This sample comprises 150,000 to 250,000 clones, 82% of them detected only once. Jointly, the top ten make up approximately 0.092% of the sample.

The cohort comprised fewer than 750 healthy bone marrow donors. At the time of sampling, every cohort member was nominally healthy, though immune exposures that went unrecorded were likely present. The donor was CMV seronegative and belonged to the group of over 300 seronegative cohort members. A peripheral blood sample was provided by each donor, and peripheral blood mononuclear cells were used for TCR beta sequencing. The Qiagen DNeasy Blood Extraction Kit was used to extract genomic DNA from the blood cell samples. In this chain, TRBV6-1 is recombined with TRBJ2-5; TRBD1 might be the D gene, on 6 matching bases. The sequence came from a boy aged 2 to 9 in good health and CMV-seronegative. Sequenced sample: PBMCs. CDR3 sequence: CASIWDNQETQYF. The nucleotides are TGTGCCAGCATTTGGGACAACCAAGAGACCCAGTACTTC.